Each of the 20 T cell receptor beta chains below was sequenced from the same sample in a study of regulatory T cells in long-lasting Graves disease. Assembly of TCR beta libraries relied on iRepertoire HTBI primers together with Arm-PCR of CDR3 regions. TCRdb redid the calling of the multiplex PCR reads with MiXCR, one entry per CDR3 protein. The data show 620,000 or so distinct CDR3 sequences, roughly 16% seen once. Time point here: newly diagnosed GD, antithyroid drugs for less than 3 months. Generation of the TCR library employed RNA extracted from PBMCs. The sample was also linked to a second study, of T cells in Graves' hyperthyroidism and ophthalmopathy.

Sequences were derived from peripheral blood mononuclear cells (PBMCs), sampled at new diagnosis, from a patient treated with antithyroid drugs. The receptors come from a woman aged 25 to 39 with Graves disease.

This clonotype was seen a handful of times. CDR3: CAISEGPPGIYEQYF. The CDR3 DNA is TGTGCCATCAGTGAGGGGCCTCCTGGCATCTACGAGCAGTACTTC. The V and J genes are TRBV10-3 and TRBJ2-7, with D unresolved. V lost 2 bases and J lost 3, with 14 bases in between. The CDR3 runs to 15 residues. Germline V CDR1 and CDR2: ENHRY, SYGVKD.

This clonotype was seen many times. The CDR3, as DNA: TGCGCCAGCAGCTTGGATCGACCAAGCACTGAAGCTTTCTTT. Its translation is CASSLDRPSTEAFF. V usage is TRBV5-1 and J usage is TRBJ1-1; D is undetermined. CDR3 length equals 14 residues. From germline, CDR1 is SGHRS and CDR2 YFSETQ. V lost 0 bases and J 4 bases, leaving 10 bases between the germline ends.

This clonotype was observed at least ten times. The V gene is TRBV6-1, the J gene TRBJ1-1; D not certain. This CDR3 has 13 residues. V lost 7 bases to trimming and J lost 0 bases, with 9 bases between them. Looked up from germline, CDR1 is MNHNS and CDR2 is SASEGT. The CDR3 here is CASTTGLNTEAFF. The CDR3 nucleotides are TGTGCCAGCACAACTGGGTTGAACACTGAAGCTTTCTTT.

This clonotype appeared a few times. The rearrangement joins TRBV20-1 to TRBJ1-1; D is ambiguous. V was shortened by 4 bases and J by 1 base, with 7 bases between the two germline ends. There are 12 residues in the CDR3. The germline gives CDR1 DFQATT, CDR2 SNEGSKA (reference sequence). In DNA, the CDR3 is TGCAGTGCTACATTACAGAACACTGAAGCTTTCTTT. This translates into CSATLQNTEAFF.

The V call is TRBV5-1, the J call TRBJ2-1; possibly TRBD1 or TRBD2 for D (5 bases each). The CDR3 has 13 residues. Germline V CDR1 and CDR2: SGHRS, YFSETQ. V shed 2 bases and J shed 10 bases, with 13 bases lying between them. CDR3 protein: CASSLVTGQEQFF. The CDR3 bases are TGCGCCAGCAGCTTAGTTACGGGGCAGGAGCAGTTCTTC.

This clonotype came up many times. This sequence joins TRBV2 and TRBJ2-7; no clear D gene. The CDR3 sequence is 11 residues long. The V gene lost 6 bases and the J gene lost 11 bases, with 14 bases spanning the gap. CDR1 and CDR2 from the germline V gene are SNHLY and FYNNEI. The CDR3 loop reads CASSRGTVKYF. CDR3 DNA: TGTGCCAGCAGCAGAGGTACCGTAAAGTACTTC.

This clonotype was detected ten times or more. In DNA form, the CDR3 reads TGTGCCAGCAGCTTAGTATCGGGGTTCGGGGCCAACGTCCTGACTTTC. This translates into CASSLVSGFGANVLTF. The chain joins TRBV7-2 to TRBJ2-6, with D possibly being TRBD2 (5 bases). Germline V gives CDR1 SGHTA, CDR2 FQGNSA. V lost 1 base to trimming and J lost 4 bases, with 11 bases between them. The CDR3 has 16 amino acids. The full variable domain, rest sourced from reference TRBV7-2 and TRBJ2-6, is GAGVSQSPSNKVTEKGKDVELRCDPISGHTALYWYRQSLGQGLEFLIYFQGNSAPDKSGLPSDRFSAERTGGSVSTLTIQRTQQEDSAVYLCASSLVSGFGANVLTFGAGSRLTVL.

As to this clonotype: A much more abundant neighbour one base away suggests this may be a read error. The chain couples TRBV7-6 to TRBJ2-3; TRBD2 matches at 8 bases. Germline CDR1 is SGHVS and CDR2 is FNYEAQ. The CDR3 runs to 16 residues. V was pared by 3 bases and J by 4 bases, with 9 bases of the junction left unmatched. This CDR3 is CASSFLAGRTADTQYF. The CDR3 DNA follows: TGTGCCAGCAGCTTTTTAGCGGGAAGAACGGCAGATACGCAGTATTTT.

This chain links TRBV6-5 with TRBJ1-2; D gene unclear. This CDR3 is 14 amino acids long. Germline CDR1 MNHEY, CDR2 SVGAGI. The germline V and J ends were trimmed by 0 bases and 4 bases, with 9 bases remaining between them. The CDR3, as DNA: TGTGCCAGCAGTTACTCGATTGGCAGCTATGGCTACACCTTC. Translating it yields CASSYSIGSYGYTF.

This sequence joins TRBV11-2 and TRBJ1-2; 10 nucleotides line up with TRBD1. The CDR3 runs to 15 residues. Germline lookup yields CDR1 SGHAT and CDR2 FQNNGV. After removal of 5 bases from V and 6 bases from J, the junction contained 9 bases not matched to a gene. The CDR3 nucleotides are TGTGCCAGCAGCCCACCCGGGACAGGGGAACATGGCTACACCTTC. It codes for CASSPPGTGEHGYTF.

This clonotype has at least ten counts. This chain joins TRBV12-3 or TRBV12-4 and TRBJ2-7; D is undetermined. V lost 3 bases and J lost 2, with 11 bases in between. The CDR3 sequence is 14 residues long. The CDR3 region is CASSFEAGTYEQYF. CDR3 coding DNA: TGTGCCAGCAGTTTCGAGGCTGGGACCTACGAGCAGTACTTC.

This clonotype was counted at least ten times. The V and J genes are TRBV7-2 and TRBJ1-2; D remains ambiguous. Germline V lookup: CDR1 SGHTA, CDR2 FQGNSA. The CDR3 extends over 14 amino acids. V lost 5 bases and J lost 3, with 13 bases in between. The CDR3 nucleotides are TGTGCCAGCAGCCTAACCGGCGGAGACTATGGCTACACCTTC. Its translation is CASSLTGGDYGYTF.

This clonotype has a handful of counts. The V and J genes are TRBV6-5 and TRBJ1-4; D is unresolved. The CDR3 runs to 15 residues. From germline, CDR1 is MNHEY and CDR2 SVGAGI. Deletions cut 2 bases from V and 6 bases from J, with 13 bases between. In DNA form, the CDR3 reads TGTGCCAGCAGTTACCCCATCTGGGTTTATGAAAAACTGTTTTTT. Residues: CASSYPIWVYEKLFF.

The chain joins TRBV15 to TRBJ2-5, with unresolved D. Deletions cut 9 bases from V and 5 bases from J, with 13 bases between. Germline-derived CDR1 and CDR2 are LNHNV and YYDKDF (reference sequence). The CDR3 is made up of 12 amino acids. CDR3 loop: CATSTGYETQYF. DNA of the CDR3: TGTGCCACTTCGACGGGTTATGAGACCCAGTACTTC.

The chain joins TRBV20-1 to TRBJ1-1, with TRBD1 matching 7 bases. J lost 2 bases, V lost 8 bases, and 8 bases had no gene match. CDR1 and CDR2 (germline): DFQATT, SNEGSKA (reference sequence). CDR3 length: 13 residues. CDR3 amino acids: CSITGALNTEAFF. The CDR3 nucleotides read TGCAGTATAACAGGGGCCTTAAACACTGAAGCTTTCTTT.

This clonotype has at least ten counts. The rearrangement links TRBV7-2 to TRBJ2-6, with no clear D. V lost 1 base and J lost 2, with 6 bases in between. This CDR3 region has 15 residues. Germline CDR1 reads SGHTA; CDR2 reads FQGNSA. The CDR3 is CASSLGPPGANVLTF. For the CDR3, the DNA is TGTGCCAGCAGCTTAGGACCCCCTGGGGCCAACGTCCTGACTTTC.

In its sample, this clonotype was seen many times. The chain uses TRBV12-3 or TRBV12-4 and TRBJ1-1; D unresolved. CDR3 length equals 13 residues. Trimming removed 6 bases from V and 4 bases from J, with 12 bases in between. The CDR3 DNA is TGTGCCAGCAGCAAGAGAGGGTTCACTGAAGCTTTCTTT. Translating it yields CASSKRGFTEAFF.

This clonotype appeared a single time. Relative to the germline gene, one junction end is altered; a read error may explain this. The chain carries TRBV24-1 and TRBJ2-2; possible D gene TRBD2, 6 bases. Per the germline V gene, CDR1 is KGHDR and CDR2 is SFDVKD. The CDR3 length is 16 residues. The CDR3 is CATSPGSGLRTGGLFF. The CDR3 DNA reads as TGTGCCACCAGTCCAGGTTCGGGGTTACGAACCGGGGGGCTGTTTTTT.

Worth noting for this clonotype: The junction differs from germline at one of its ends, possibly a read error. This chain uses TRBV19 with TRBJ1-2; D might be TRBD1 (5 bases). This CDR3 region has 15 residues. CDR1 is LNHDA, CDR2 SQIVND, per germline (reference sequence). CDR3 loop: CASSSTKDNRYGHTF. The CDR3 coding sequence is TGTGCCAGTAGTAGCACCAAGGACAACCGCTATGGCCACACCTTC.

The rearrangement joins TRBV14 to TRBJ2-1, with D tentatively TRBD2 (6 bases). V was cut by 4 bases and J by 10 bases, with 17 bases left in between. The CDR3 runs 14 residues. Germline V gene data show CDR1 as SGHDN and CDR2 as FVKESK. CDR3 nucleotides: TGTGCCAGCAGCCTGGAGGTGGCGGGAAAAGAGCAGTTCTTC. Translation gives CASSLEVAGKEQFF.